These 10 T cell receptor beta chains share one sample of origin, sequenced in a study of T cells after yellow fever vaccination. TCRdb re-called the 5' RACE reads through MiXCR, storing one row per CDR3 protein. The profile covers 68,000 or so distinct CDR3 sequences, with just over 6.5% appearing a single time and 30% to 45% taken by the ten largest. This sample comprised CD8+ T cells sorted from PBMCs, obtained 45 days after the first yellow fever vaccination. Every receptor here comes from a man aged 18 to 29 who received the YFV17D yellow fever vaccine.

This clonotype was seen more than once but under ten times. V usage is TRBV18 and J usage is TRBJ2-6; unclear D gene. With 5 bases removed from V and 2 bases from J, the gap between germline ends came to 7 bases. Germline CDR1 and CDR2: KGHSH and LQKENI. The CDR3 runs 14 residues. The CDR3 DNA reads TGTGCCAGCTCATCAGACACTGGGGCCAACGTCCTGACTTTC. As protein: CASSSDTGANVLTF.

This clonotype was observed a few times. V and J are TRBV20-1 and TRBJ2-7, with 12 bases matching TRBD2. The germline V gene has CDR1 DFQATT and CDR2 SNEGSKA (reference sequence). The ends lost 1 base at V and 3 bases at J; junction bases unmatched: 4. The CDR3 has 15 amino acids. CDR3 loop: CSARGMTSGGYEQYV. The CDR3 region has the DNA TGCAGTGCTAGAGGCATGACTAGCGGGGGCTACGAGCAGTACGTC.

This clonotype was detected ten times or more. The V and J genes are TRBV27 and TRBJ2-2; D is ambiguous. The CDR3 has 15 amino acids. Germline CDR1 reads MNHEY; CDR2 reads SMNVEV (reference sequence). V gave up 1 base and J gave up 8 bases, with 14 bases separating them. CDR3 protein: CASSLYPGPRGELFF. CDR3 nucleotide sequence: TGTGCCAGCAGTTTATACCCTGGCCCCAGGGGGGAGCTGTTTTTT.

This clonotype showed up many times. This chain links TRBV5-4 with TRBJ2-2, with 9 positions matching TRBD2. The CDR3 is 15 amino acids. The J segment lost 5 bases and the V segment lost 2 bases, leaving 4 bases of the junction unmatched. In germline, CDR1 is SGHNT, CDR2 YYREEE (reference sequence). The CDR3 protein is CASSFSGSGTGELFF. The DNA of the CDR3 is TGTGCCAGCAGCTTTAGCGGGAGCGGGACCGGGGAGCTGTTTTTT.

This clonotype has just a few counts. This chain links TRBV10-3 with TRBJ1-1; no reliable D call. The CDR3 totals 13 residues. Germline lookup yields CDR1 ENHRY and CDR2 SYGVKD. The V end lost 8 bases, the J end lost 1 base, and 11 bases lay between the germline ends. For the CDR3, the DNA is TGTGCCATCGAGAAAGATGAGAACACTGAAGCTTTCTTT. It yields the protein CAIEKDENTEAFF.

The V gene is TRBV12-3 or TRBV12-4, the J gene TRBJ2-7; a weak D match, TRBD1 (6 bases). Trimming took off 5 bases at V and 0 bases at J, with 17 bases between the two ends. The length of the CDR3 is 16 residues. The CDR3 spells CASSRLYREPSYEQYV. In DNA, the CDR3 is TGTGCCAGCAGTCGCCTATACAGGGAACCCTCCTACGAGCAGTACGTC.

About this clonotype: A single base separates this from a much larger clone, so it may be a read error. This chain connects TRBV4-1 to TRBJ1-2; perhaps TRBD1 as D (6 bases). Germline V gene data show CDR1 as MGHRA and CDR2 as YSYEKL. This CDR3 comprises 14 residues. The CDR3 DNA sequence: TGCGCCAGCAGCCAAGGACAGGCGGGCTATGGCTACGCCTTC. Translation: CASSQGQAGYGYAF.

This chain connects TRBV7-7 to TRBJ2-2; D might be TRBD2 (7 bases). The germline V gene encodes CDR1 SSHAT and CDR2 FNYEAQ (reference sequence). CDR3 size: 17 residues. The V end lost 0 bases, the J end lost 4 bases, and 15 bases lay between the germline ends. The CDR3 sequence: CASSLAPGGQSTGELFF. The CDR3 DNA sequence: TGTGCCAGCAGCTTAGCCCCCGGGGGGCAGAGCACCGGGGAGCTGTTTTTT.

As concerns this clonotype: It may be a read error: a sequence one base away is much more abundant. The J gene is TRBJ2-7, the V gene TRBV20-1; D may be TRBD1 or TRBD2 (6 bases each). V shed 3 bases and J shed 4 bases, with 22 bases lying between them. The CDR3 covers 16 residues. Germline V gene data show CDR1 as DFQATT and CDR2 as SNEGSKA (reference sequence). This CDR3 is CSASLPEGVAHYEQYF. In nucleotides, the CDR3 is TGCAGTGCTAGCCTCCCGGAGGGGGTGGCACATTACGAGCAGTACTTC.

This clonotype came up a few times. The chain is built from TRBV27 and TRBJ2-3; either TRBD1 or TRBD2 may supply D (5 bases each). Trimming left V 9 bases short and J 4 bases short, with 17 bases between. This CDR3 has 14 residues. CDR1 is MNHEY, CDR2 SMNVEV, per germline (reference sequence). CDR3: CASGTPSPPDTQYF. The CDR3 nucleotides are TGTGCCAGTGGGACCCCCTCTCCGCCAGATACGCAGTATTTT.